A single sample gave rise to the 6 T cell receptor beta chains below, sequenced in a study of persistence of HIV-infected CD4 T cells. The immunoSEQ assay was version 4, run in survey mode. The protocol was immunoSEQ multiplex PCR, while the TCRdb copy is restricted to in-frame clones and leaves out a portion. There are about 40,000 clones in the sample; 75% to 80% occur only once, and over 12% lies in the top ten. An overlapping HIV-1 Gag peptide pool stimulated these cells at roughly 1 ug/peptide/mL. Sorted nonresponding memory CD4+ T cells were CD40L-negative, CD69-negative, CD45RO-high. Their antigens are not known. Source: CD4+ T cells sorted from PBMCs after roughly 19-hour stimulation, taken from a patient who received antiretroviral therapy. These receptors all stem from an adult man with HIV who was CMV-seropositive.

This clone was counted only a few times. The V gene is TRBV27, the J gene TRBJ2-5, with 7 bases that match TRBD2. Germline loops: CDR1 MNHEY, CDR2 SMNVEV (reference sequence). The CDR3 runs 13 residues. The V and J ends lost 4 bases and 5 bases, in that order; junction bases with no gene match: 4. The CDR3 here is CASSSTSWETQYF. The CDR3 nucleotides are TGTGCCAGCAGTTCGACTAGCTGGGAGACCCAGTACTTC.

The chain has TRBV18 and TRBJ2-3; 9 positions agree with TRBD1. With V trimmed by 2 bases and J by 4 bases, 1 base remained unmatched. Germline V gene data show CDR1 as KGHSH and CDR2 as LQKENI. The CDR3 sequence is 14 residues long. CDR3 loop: CASSPRTGADTQYF. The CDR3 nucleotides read TGTGCCAGCTCACCAAGGACAGGGGCAGATACGCAGTATTTT.

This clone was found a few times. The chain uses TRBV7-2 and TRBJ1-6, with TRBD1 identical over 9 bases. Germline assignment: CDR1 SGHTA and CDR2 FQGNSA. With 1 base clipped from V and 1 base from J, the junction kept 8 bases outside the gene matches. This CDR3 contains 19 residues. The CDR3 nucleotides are TGTGCCAGCAGCTTAGAGGAAGGGACAGGGTTTTCCTATAATTCACCCCTCCACTTT. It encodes CASSLEEGTGFSYNSPLHF.

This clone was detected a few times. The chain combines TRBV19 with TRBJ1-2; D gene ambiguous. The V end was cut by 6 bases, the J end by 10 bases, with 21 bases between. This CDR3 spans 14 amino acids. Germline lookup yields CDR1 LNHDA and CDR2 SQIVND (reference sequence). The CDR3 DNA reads TGTGCCAGTAGCCCTCTGATGAAGAATTTTGCCTACACCTTC. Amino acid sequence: CASSPLMKNFAYTF.

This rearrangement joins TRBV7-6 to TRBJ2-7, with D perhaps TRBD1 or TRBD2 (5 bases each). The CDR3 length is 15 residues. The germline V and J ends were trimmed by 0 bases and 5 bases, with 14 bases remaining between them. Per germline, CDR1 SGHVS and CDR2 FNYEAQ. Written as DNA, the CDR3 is TGTGCCAGCAGCTTAGCGCAACACGGGGCTCACGAGCAGTACTTC. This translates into CASSLAQHGAHEQYF.

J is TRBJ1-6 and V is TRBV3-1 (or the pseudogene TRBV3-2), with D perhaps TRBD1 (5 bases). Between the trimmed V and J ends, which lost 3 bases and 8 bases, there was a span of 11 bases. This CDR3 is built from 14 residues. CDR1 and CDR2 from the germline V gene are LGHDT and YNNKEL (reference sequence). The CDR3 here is CASSQGPGDSPLHF. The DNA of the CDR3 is TGTGCCAGCAGCCAGGGGCCTGGTGATTCACCCCTCCACTTT.